These T cell receptor beta chains were read from a single sample in a study of blood T cell repertoires in COVID-19. TCRdb's table, derived via immunoSEQ multiplex PCR, lists solely in-frame clones and lacks some. Of 270,000 or so clones listed, approximately 83% are singletons. The sequenced sample consisted of peripheral blood. The receptors shown here come from a human donor in a cohort sampled during active COVID-19. CDR3s include the opening cysteine and the closing phenylalanine or tryptophan. D genes are given only for firm matches. Not every row has a clone size; where given, it reads once, few, many or a size class.

TRBV29-1	TRBJ2-1	TRBD2	-	CSGAGGFYNEQFF	TGCAGCGGAGCGGGAGGGTTCTACAATGAGCAGTTCTTC
TRBV6-5	TRBJ2-3	-	-	CASSGSLTDTQYF	TGTGCCAGCAGCGGGAGTCTCACAGATACGCAGTATTTT
TRBV7-8	TRBJ1-2	-	-	CASSLSRQAGYGYTF	TGTGCCAGCAGCTTAAGTAGGCAGGCTGGCTATGGCTACACCTTC
TRBV5-1	TRBJ2-3	-	-	CASSLLQGTDTQYF	TGCGCCAGCAGCCTATTGCAGGGCACAGATACGCAGTATTTT
TRBV6-1	TRBJ1-1	-	once	CASSEAALGRSEAFF	TGTGCCAGCAGTGAAGCTGCCTTGGGGAGGAGTGAAGCTTTCTTT
TRBV1	TRBJ1-6	-	-	CTSSKRDPTGTVNSPLHF	TGCACCAGCAGCAAACGCGACCCCACCGGGACAGTGAATTCACCCCTCCACTTT
TRBV7-6	TRBJ1-6	-	-	CASSLEDRDSPLHF	TGTGCCAGCAGCTTAGAGGACAGAGATTCACCCCTCCACTTT
TRBV7-8	TRBJ2-5	TRBD2	-	CASSLGGRGLGRQETQYF	TGTGCCAGCAGCTTAGGCGGACGTGGACTAGGGCGCCAAGAGACCCAGTACTTC
TRBV9	TRBJ2-5	-	-	CASSVEGGRETQYF	TGTGCCAGCAGCGTAGAGGGAGGTCGAGAGACCCAGTACTTC
TRBV4-3	TRBJ2-3	TRBD2	-	CASSPLETSGTFPTDTQYF	TGCGCCAGCAGCCCTCTGGAGACTAGCGGGACCTTCCCCACAGATACGCAGTATTTT
TRBV11-3	TRBJ2-1	TRBD1	-	CASSPWDRPGTRSYNEQFF	TGTGCCAGCAGCCCCTGGGACAGGCCCGGGACTCGCTCCTACAATGAGCAGTTCTTC
TRBV2	TRBJ2-7	-	-	CASIPGETYEQYF	TGTGCCAGCATCCCGGGAGAAACCTACGAGCAGTACTTC
TRBV12-3/TRBV12-4	TRBJ1-5	-	-	CASSLGSLPQHF	TGTGCCAGCAGTCTTGGGAGTTTGCCCCAGCATTTT
TRBV18	TRBJ1-5	-	-	CASSTNFDQPQHF	TGTGCCAGCTCAACTAACTTCGATCAGCCCCAGCATTTT
TRBV24-1	TRBJ2-2	TRBD1	-	CATSEQQGTGELFF	TGTGCCACCAGTGAGCAACAGGGGACCGGGGAGCTGTTTTTT
TRBV5-1	TRBJ2-3	TRBD2	-	CASSLATSGSTDTQYF	TGCGCCAGCAGCTTGGCGACTAGCGGGAGCACAGATACGCAGTATTTT